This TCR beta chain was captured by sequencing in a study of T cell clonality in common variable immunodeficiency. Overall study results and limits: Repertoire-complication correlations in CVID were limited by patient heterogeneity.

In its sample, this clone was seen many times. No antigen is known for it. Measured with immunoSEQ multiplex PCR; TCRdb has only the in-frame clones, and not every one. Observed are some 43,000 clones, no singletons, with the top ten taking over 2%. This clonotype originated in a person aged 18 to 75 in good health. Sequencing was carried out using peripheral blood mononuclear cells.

This CDR3 reads CASSYKIDSYEQYF. The CDR3 bases that were read are TGTGCCAGCAGCTATAAGATAGACAGCTACGAG. The V gene is TRBV7-2, the J gene TRBJ2-7, with D perhaps matching TRBD1 (5 bases). The read stops 3 residues short of the end of the CDR3; the missing end is completed from the germline J gene. Trimming took off 4 bases at V and 3 bases at J, with 13 bases between the two ends. The germline V gene has CDR1 SGHTA and CDR2 FQGNSA. This CDR3 has 14 amino acids.